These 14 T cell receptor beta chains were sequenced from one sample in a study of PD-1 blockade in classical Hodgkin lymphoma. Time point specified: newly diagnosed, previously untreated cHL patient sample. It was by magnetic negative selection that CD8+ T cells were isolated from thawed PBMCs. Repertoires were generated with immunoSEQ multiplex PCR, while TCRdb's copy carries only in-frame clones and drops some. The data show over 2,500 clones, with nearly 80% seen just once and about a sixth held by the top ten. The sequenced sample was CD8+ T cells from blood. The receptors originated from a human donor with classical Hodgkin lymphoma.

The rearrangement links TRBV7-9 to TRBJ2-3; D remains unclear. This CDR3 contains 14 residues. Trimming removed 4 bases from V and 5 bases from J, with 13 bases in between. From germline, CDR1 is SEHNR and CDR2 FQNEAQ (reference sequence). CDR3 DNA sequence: TGTGCCAGCAGCTCCTCTTACCCGGGAGATACGCAGTATTTT. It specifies CASSSSYPGDTQYF.

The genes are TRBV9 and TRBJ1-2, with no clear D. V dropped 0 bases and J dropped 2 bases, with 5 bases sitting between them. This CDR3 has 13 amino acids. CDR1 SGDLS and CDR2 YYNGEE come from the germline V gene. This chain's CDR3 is CASSVGENYGYTF. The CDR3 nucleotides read TGTGCCAGCAGCGTAGGAGAAAACTATGGCTACACCTTC.

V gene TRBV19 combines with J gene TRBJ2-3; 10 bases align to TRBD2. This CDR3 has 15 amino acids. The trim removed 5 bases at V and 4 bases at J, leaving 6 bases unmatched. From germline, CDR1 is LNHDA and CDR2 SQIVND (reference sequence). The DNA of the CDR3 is TGTGCCAGTAGTGGCCTAGCGGGAGCTCCAGATACGCAGTATTTT. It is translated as CASSGLAGAPDTQYF.

The CDR3 protein is CASTPLGGTANEQFF. CDR3 DNA: TGTGCCAGCACTCCGCTCGGGGGGACAGCCAATGAGCAGTTCTTC. The rearrangement uses TRBV27 and TRBJ2-1; TRBD1 or TRBD2 may be the D gene (7 bases each). The CDR3 extends over 15 amino acids. Trimming pared 7 bases from V and 6 bases from J, leaving 19 bases between. CDR1 and CDR2 from the germline V gene are MNHEY and SMNVEV (reference sequence).

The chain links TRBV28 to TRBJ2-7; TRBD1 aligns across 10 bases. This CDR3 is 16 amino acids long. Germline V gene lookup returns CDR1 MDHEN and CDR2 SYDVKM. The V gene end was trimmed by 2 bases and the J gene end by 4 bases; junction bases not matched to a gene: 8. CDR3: CASSLAGQGVIYEQYF. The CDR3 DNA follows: TGTGCCAGCAGTTTAGCAGGACAGGGGGTAATTTACGAGCAGTACTTC.

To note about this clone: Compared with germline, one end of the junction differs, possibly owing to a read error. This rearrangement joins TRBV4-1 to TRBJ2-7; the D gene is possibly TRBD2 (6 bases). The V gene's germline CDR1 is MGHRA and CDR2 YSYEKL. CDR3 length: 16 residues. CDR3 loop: CAGSQELSLGSYEQYF. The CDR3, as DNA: TGCGCCGGCAGCCAAGAATTATCTCTCGGGAGCTACGAGCAGTACTTC.

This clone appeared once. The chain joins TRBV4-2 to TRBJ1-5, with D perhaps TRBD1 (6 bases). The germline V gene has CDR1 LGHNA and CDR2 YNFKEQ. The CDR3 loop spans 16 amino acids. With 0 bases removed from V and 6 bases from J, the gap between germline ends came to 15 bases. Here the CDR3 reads CASSQESSGGGQPQHF. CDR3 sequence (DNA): TGTGCCAGCAGCCAAGAAAGTTCGGGGGGCGGTCAGCCCCAGCATTTT.

The CDR3 bases are TGCGCCAGCAGCTTCATAGCGGAAAGCTCCTACAATGAGCAGTTCTTC. Amino acid sequence: CASSFIAESSYNEQFF. The V gene is TRBV5-1, the J gene TRBJ2-1; tentatively, D is TRBD2 (6 bases). The V gene's germline CDR1 is SGHRS and CDR2 YFSETQ. V lost 2 bases and J lost 0, with 12 bases in between. The CDR3 has 16 amino acids.

In DNA form, the CDR3 reads TGTGCCAGCAGCGTAGACTCTATTGATGAGCAGTTCTTC. Translated: CASSVDSIDEQFF. The rearrangement joins TRBV9 to TRBJ2-1; no definite D call. The CDR3 covers 13 residues. V lost 0 bases to trimming and J lost 8 bases, with 9 bases between them. The germline CDR1 and CDR2 sequences are SGDLS and YYNGEE.

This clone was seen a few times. The CDR3 DNA sequence: TGTGCCAGCAGTGGAGGGATGGGCTCCTACAATGAGCAGTTCTTC. Translation gives CASSGGMGSYNEQFF. The chain uses TRBV6-1 and TRBJ2-1, with D possibly matching TRBD2 (5 bases). With 4 bases removed from V and 0 bases from J, the gap between germline ends came to 10 bases. CDR3 size: 15 residues. Germline lookup yields CDR1 MNHNS and CDR2 SASEGT.

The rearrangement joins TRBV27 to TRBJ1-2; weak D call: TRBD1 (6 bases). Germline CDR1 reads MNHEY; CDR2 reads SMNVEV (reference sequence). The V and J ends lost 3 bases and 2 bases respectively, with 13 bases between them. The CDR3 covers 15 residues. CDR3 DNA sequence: TGTGCCAGCAGTTTGTTTTGGGGGGGCAACTATGGCTACACCTTC. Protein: CASSLFWGGNYGYTF.

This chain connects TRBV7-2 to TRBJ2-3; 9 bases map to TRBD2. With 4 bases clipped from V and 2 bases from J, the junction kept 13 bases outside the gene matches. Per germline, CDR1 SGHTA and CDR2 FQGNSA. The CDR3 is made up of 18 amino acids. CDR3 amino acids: CASSSNYRSGRPTDTQYF. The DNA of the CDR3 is TGTGCCAGCAGCTCCAATTACAGGAGCGGGAGGCCCACAGATACGCAGTATTTT.

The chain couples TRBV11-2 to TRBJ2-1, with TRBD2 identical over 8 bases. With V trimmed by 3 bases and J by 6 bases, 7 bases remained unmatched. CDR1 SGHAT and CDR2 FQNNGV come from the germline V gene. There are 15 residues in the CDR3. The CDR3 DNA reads TGTGCCAGCAGCTTGGGGTGGGCGGGGGGCAATGAGCAGTTCTTC. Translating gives CASSLGWAGGNEQFF. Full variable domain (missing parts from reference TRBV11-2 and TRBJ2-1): EAGVAQSPRYKIIEKRQSVAFWCNPISGHATLYWYQQILGQGPKLLIQFQNNGVVDDSQLPKDRFSAERLKGVDSTLKIQPAKLEDSAVYLCASSLGWAGGNEQFFGPGTRLTVL.

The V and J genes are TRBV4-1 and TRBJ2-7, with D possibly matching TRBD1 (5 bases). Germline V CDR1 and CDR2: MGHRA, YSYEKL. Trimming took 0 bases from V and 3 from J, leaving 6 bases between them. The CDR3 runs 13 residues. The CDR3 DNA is TGCGCCAGCAGCCAAGAGACAGTCTACGAGCAGTACTTC. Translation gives CASSQETVYEQYF.